The T cell receptor (beta chain) described here comes from a study of blood T cell repertoires in COVID-19. Across the whole study: Both acute and convalescent COVID-19 samples were obtained from the United States, Italy and Spain. T cells, B-cell-depleted T cells, or PBMCs supplied cDNA or gDNA.

Authors' processing steps: Amplification with reference gene primers provided the estimates of nucleated cell counts. Using immunoSEQ multiplex PCR, the repertoire was profiled, and TCRdb retains in-frame clones only, with some absent. V, J and clone size reflect that table, while D and trimming were determined from the DNA. Of some 85,000 clones in the sample, over 60% were seen once. Germline CDR1 and CDR2: SQVTM and ANQGSEA. With 7 bases removed from V and 1 base from J, the gap between germline ends came to 14 bases. The CDR3 has 13 residues. The J gene is TRBJ2-7, the V gene TRBV29-1; D is undetermined. The source material was peripheral blood. This sequence originates from a human donor in a cohort sampled during active COVID-19. This CDR3 is CSAEAKDSYEQYF. The CDR3 nucleotides are TGCAGCGCCGAGGCGAAGGATTCCTACGAGCAGTACTTC.